A selection of T cell receptor beta chains follows, all from one sample in a study of blood T cell repertoires in COVID-19. Produced via immunoSEQ multiplex PCR; TCRdb's table is partial and in-frame only. Here the sample spans approximately 210,000 clones, around 85% being singletons. What was sequenced was peripheral blood. The receptors stem from a human donor in a cohort sampled during active COVID-19. The CDR3 runs from the conserved cysteine through the conserved F or W. A D gene is named only where the DNA matches it firmly. Clone sizes are given selectively: once, few, many, or a class where the clone is expanded.

size	V	D	J	DNA	CDR3
NA	TRBV4-2	NA	TRBJ2-7	TGTGCCAGCAGCCAAGTCGTAGGGGCCCAGTATATTCAGTACTTC	CASSQVVGAQYIQYF
NA	TRBV27	NA	TRBJ2-5	TGTGCCAGCAGTTTACGGGAGGGGGCCGAGACCCAGTACTTC	CASSLREGAETQYF
NA	TRBV7-2	NA	TRBJ1-3	TGTGCCAGCAGCCCGGACAGCAGCTCTGGAAACACCATATATTTT	CASSPDSSSGNTIYF
NA	TRBV5-6	NA	TRBJ1-1	TGTGCCAGCAGCTTCGGGGACACTGAAGCTTTCTTT	CASSFGDTEAFF
NA	TRBV4-3	TRBD1	TRBJ2-7	TGCGCCAGCAGCCAAAGGACAGGGTTTTACGAGCAGTACTTC	CASSQRTGFYEQYF
once	TRBV7-2	NA	TRBJ1-1	TGTGCCAGCAGCGACTATAAGAACACTGAAGCTTTCTTT	CASSDYKNTEAFF
few	TRBV19	TRBD2	TRBJ2-1	TGTGCCAGTAGTATAGCTAGCGGGAGGGCGAATGAGCAGTTCTTC	CASSIASGRANEQFF
NA	TRBV19	NA	TRBJ1-2	TGTGCCAGTAGCCCCGGACCGGGACAAAGGCCCCATGGCTACACCTTC	CASSPGPGQRPHGYTF
few	TRBV13	TRBD2	TRBJ2-7	TGTGCCAGCAGCTTGAAACTAGCGGGGAGCTCCTACGAGCAGTACTTC	CASSLKLAGSSYEQYF
NA	TRBV5-4	NA	TRBJ1-2	TGTGCCAGCAGCCCGGATGGACAGCGCCCCTATGGCTACACCTTC	CASSPDGQRPYGYTF
few	TRBV7-9	NA	TRBJ2-3	TGTGCCAGCAGCTTAGGCGGGACTAGCACAGATACGCAGTATTTT	CASSLGGTSTDTQYF
NA	TRBV7-6	NA	TRBJ2-5	TGTGCCAGCAGCTTAGATGGCAGCGTACAAAAGACCCAGTACTTC	CASSLDGSVQKTQYF
NA	TRBV19	TRBD2	TRBJ2-7	TGTGCCAGTAGTATCGGCGGGGGGGGCGCTTACGAGCAGTACTTC	CASSIGGGGAYEQYF
NA	TRBV5-6	NA	TRBJ2-7	TGTGCCAGCAGCTTACGGACAGTGCACTACGAGCAGTACTTC	CASSLRTVHYEQYF
NA	TRBV5-1	TRBD1	TRBJ2-7	TGCGCCAGCAGCGGGAGACAGGGCAGGGCCGAGCAGTACTTC	CASSGRQGRAEQYF
NA	TRBV5-1	NA	TRBJ2-5	TGCGCCAGCAGCAAGAGACCGGGACTGCAAGAGACCCAGTACTTC	CASSKRPGLQETQYF
once	TRBV7-2	TRBD1	TRBJ2-1	TGTGCCAGCAGAAGGGACAGGGGGCCGGATGAGCAGTTCTTC	CASRRDRGPDEQFF
once	TRBV27	NA	TRBJ2-7	TGTGCCAGCAGTTTCGCAGGCGGGTACGAGCAGTACTTC	CASSFAGGYEQYF
NA	TRBV28	TRBD1	TRBJ2-7	TGTGCCAGCACCCTCCCGGGACAGGCCTACGAGCAGTACTTC	CASTLPGQAYEQYF
NA	TRBV7-2	TRBD1	TRBJ1-1	TGTGCCAGCAGCCCCCGACAGGGAAGCACTGAAGCTTTCTTT	CASSPRQGSTEAFF
NA	TRBV5-1	TRBD1	TRBJ2-7	TGCGCCAGCAGCTTGGACATAGGGGACAGGTCCTACGAGCAGTACTTC	CASSLDIGDRSYEQYF
NA	TRBV5-6	NA	TRBJ1-6	TGTGCCAGCAGCTTAGGACAGAGGCAGTATAATTCACCCCTCCACTTT	CASSLGQRQYNSPLHF
NA	TRBV5-1	NA	TRBJ2-1	TGCGCCAGCAGCTGGGGGACTCGGCCAACTTACAATGAGCAGTTCTTC	CASSWGTRPTYNEQFF
NA	TRBV6-2/TRBV6-3	TRBD2	TRBJ2-2	TGTGCCAGCAGCCCTGTAGACGTCGCGGGAGGGTGGCTGTTTTTT	CASSPVDVAGGWLFF
NA	TRBV28	TRBD1	TRBJ1-5	TGTGCCAGCAGTCTGACAGGGGTTGAGGGTTGGCGCAATCAGCCCCAGCATTTT	CASSLTGVEGWRNQPQHF
NA	TRBV15	NA	TRBJ1-5	TGTGCCACCAGCAACAACAGAGCTGGGCCCCAGCATTTT	CATSNNRAGPQHF
NA	TRBV19	NA	TRBJ1-1	TGTGCCAGTACCTCGGTCAGGGAAGCTTTCTTT	CASTSVREAFF
NA	TRBV6-6	TRBD1	TRBJ2-7	TGTGCCAGCAGGACTGGACAGGGAGTTTACGAGCAGTACTTC	CASRTGQGVYEQYF
NA	TRBV10-3	NA	TRBJ2-5	TGTGCCATCAAAGAAGAGGACCAAGAGACCCAGTACTTC	CAIKEEDQETQYF
NA	TRBV18	TRBD1	TRBJ2-6	TGTGCCAGCTCACCACGGCAGGGGGCTGCTGGGGCCAACGTCCTGACTTTC	CASSPRQGAAGANVLTF
NA	TRBV5-5	TRBD1	TRBJ2-7	TGTGCCAGCAGCTTGGGGACAGGGGGCTTCTACGAGCAGTACTTC	CASSLGTGGFYEQYF
NA	TRBV7-2	TRBD2	TRBJ2-3	TGTGCCAGCAGCTTAACGGGACTAGCGGAGACCACAGATACGCAGTATTTT	CASSLTGLAETTDTQYF
NA	TRBV18	TRBD1	TRBJ2-7	TGTGCCAGCTCATCCAACAGGGGGCTCAACGAGCAGTACTTC	CASSSNRGLNEQYF
NA	TRBV7-2	NA	TRBJ2-5	TGTGCCAGCAGCCTCCTACAGGGAGTTGCAGAGACCCAGTACTTC	CASSLLQGVAETQYF
NA	TRBV10-3	NA	TRBJ1-2	TGTGCCAGCTGGCAGGGTTGGGTGTCGGATGGCTACACCTTC	CASWQGWVSDGYTF
NA	TRBV4-2	TRBD2	TRBJ2-7	TGTGCCAGCAGCCAAGGTTCTAGCGGGAGAGACGAGCAGTACTTC	CASSQGSSGRDEQYF
NA	TRBV28	TRBD1	TRBJ1-6	TGTGCCTCCCGGGGGACAGGGGAGAATTCACCCCTCCACTTT	CASRGTGENSPLHF
NA	TRBV5-1	TRBD1	TRBJ1-1	TGCGCCAGCAGCTTTCTAGACAGGGGAGGCACTGAAGCTTTCTTT	CASSFLDRGGTEAFF
NA	TRBV4-2	NA	TRBJ1-5	TGTGCCAGCAGCCAAGATCGACATCCGATGAGCAATCAGCCCCAGCATTTT	CASSQDRHPMSNQPQHF
NA	TRBV19	TRBD2	TRBJ2-5	TGTGCCAGTAGTATCAGGACTAGCGGGAGGCTGGAGACCCAGTACTTC	CASSIRTSGRLETQYF
NA	TRBV29-1	TRBD2	TRBJ2-1	TGCAGCGTTCGCTTCCAGCGGGAGGTCGATGAGCAGTTCTTC	CSVRFQREVDEQFF
once	TRBV30	TRBD1	TRBJ1-2	TGTGCCTGGAGTGTGGGACAGGGGCCCGGCTACACCTTC	CAWSVGQGPGYTF
NA	TRBV28	NA	TRBJ1-5	TGTGCCAGCACCACTACCCCATCAAATCAGCCCCAGCATTTT	CASTTTPSNQPQHF
NA	TRBV30	NA	TRBJ1-1	TGTGCCTGGAGCGGGGGGATGAGCACTGAAGCTTTCTTT	CAWSGGMSTEAFF
NA	TRBV10-3	TRBD1	TRBJ1-1	TGTGCCATCAGTGAGCAGGGGGCGAGCAACACTGAAGCTTTCTTT	CAISEQGASNTEAFF
NA	TRBV7-2	TRBD2	TRBJ2-1	TGTGCCAGCAGCTCGCAGACTAGCGGGAGGGCCGTTGAGCAGTTCTTC	CASSSQTSGRAVEQFF
NA	TRBV9	NA	TRBJ2-1	TGTGCCAGCAGCCCCCGGACCGGGAGCTCCTACAATGAGCAGTTCTTC	CASSPRTGSSYNEQFF
NA	TRBV28	NA	TRBJ1-1	TGTGCCAGCACATCGAGGCCGAACACTGAAGCTTTCTTT	CASTSRPNTEAFF
NA	TRBV2	NA	TRBJ2-3	TGTGCCAGCAGTGGCAGGGCGTCGGGCACAGATACGCAGTATTTT	CASSGRASGTDTQYF
NA	TRBV20-1	NA	TRBJ1-4	TGCAGTGCTAGTAGCGGGGGCTGGGATGAAAAACTGTTTTTT	CSASSGGWDEKLFF
once	TRBV29-1	NA	TRBJ1-3	TGCAGCGCCACAGGGTCGAATGGAAACACCATATATTTT	CSATGSNGNTIYF
NA	TRBV9	NA	TRBJ1-5	TGTGCCAGCAGCAGGGAGGGAAATCAGCCCCAGCATTTT	CASSREGNQPQHF
NA	TRBV13	NA	TRBJ2-7	TGTGCCAGCAGCGCCCGGTCCGCCTACGAGCAGTACTTC	CASSARSAYEQYF
NA	TRBV28	TRBD1	TRBJ1-2	TGTGCCAGCAGTTCTCCGGACAGGGCCCTCTATGGCTACACCTTC	CASSSPDRALYGYTF
NA	TRBV5-3	TRBD2	TRBJ2-1	TGTGCCAGAAGCCCGGGACTAGCGGAGAGCTCCTACAATGAGCAGTTCTTC	CARSPGLAESSYNEQFF